This TCR beta chain appears in the sequencing data of a study of cytomegalovirus exposure and HLA in healthy donors. In the study overall: Unique TCR beta sequences numbering approximately 120 million came from 150 million to 200 million T cells in an earlier analysis.

Germline V gene sequence: CDR1 LNHDA, CDR2 SQIVND (reference sequence). V shed 8 bases and J 13 bases; nucleotides not matched to a gene: 5. The CDR3 consists of 12 residues. Study results and limitations: Indistinguishable V segments such as TRBV6-2 and TRBV6-3 were excluded.

On this clone: Its antigen is undetermined.

PCR amplification relied on 60 Vbeta primers (plus 13 Jbeta primers). Measured with immunoSEQ multiplex PCR; TCRdb has only the in-frame clones, and not every one. This listing includes some 26,000 clones. The rearrangement links TRBV19 to TRBJ2-1, with TRBD2 identical over 13 bases. Sequencing was performed on PBMCs. The origin of this receptor is a male donor in good health and CMV-seropositive. For the CDR3, the DNA is TGTGCCAGTGGGACTAGCGGGGTCAACCAGTTCTTC. This sequence encodes CASGTSGVNQFF. The full variable domain, completed using reference TRBV19 and TRBJ2-1, is DGGITQSPKYLFRKEGQNVTLSCEQNLNHDAMYWYRQDPGQGLRLIYYSQIVNDFQKGDIAEGYSVSREKKESFPLTVTSAQKNPTAFYLCASGTSGVNQFFGPGTRLTVL.